This record looks at one T cell receptor (beta chain) sequence and its context. Germline V gene data show CDR1 as SNHLY and CDR2 as FYNNEI. V was pared by 6 bases and J by 0 bases, with 3 bases between. The CDR3 contains 11 residues. Using immunoSEQ multiplex PCR, the repertoire was profiled, and TCRdb retains in-frame clones only, with some absent. This sample has a few hundred thousand clones, with roughly 87% found just once. The sample is drawn from a study of blood T cell repertoires in COVID-19. Sequencing was carried out using peripheral blood. The receptor was derived from a man aged 45-60 years with active or convalescent COVID-19. The rearrangement links TRBV2 to TRBJ2-7, with D unresolved. The CDR3 spells CASSSSYEQYF. In nucleotides, the CDR3 is TGTGCCAGCAGCAGCTCCTACGAGCAGTACTTC.